What follows describes a single T cell receptor beta chain. This sample stems from a study of blood T cell repertoires in COVID-19. Study information: The samples span acute and convalescent COVID-19 from the United States, Italy and Spain.

The germline V gene has CDR1 SGHAT and CDR2 FQNNGV. V lost 1 base to trimming and J lost 5 bases, with 6 bases between them. This CDR3 region has 14 residues. Using immunoSEQ multiplex PCR, the repertoire was profiled, and TCRdb retains in-frame clones only, with some absent. The sample lists roughly 17,000 clones, roughly three quarters occurring once. The rearrangement links TRBV11-2 to TRBJ1-6; D remains unclear. Sample: peripheral blood. This clonotype was sampled from a man aged 55 to 70 with acute or convalescent COVID-19. The CDR3 DNA reads TGTGCCAGCAGCTTAGTCGGGGATAATTCACCCCTCCACTTT. It specifies CASSLVGDNSPLHF.